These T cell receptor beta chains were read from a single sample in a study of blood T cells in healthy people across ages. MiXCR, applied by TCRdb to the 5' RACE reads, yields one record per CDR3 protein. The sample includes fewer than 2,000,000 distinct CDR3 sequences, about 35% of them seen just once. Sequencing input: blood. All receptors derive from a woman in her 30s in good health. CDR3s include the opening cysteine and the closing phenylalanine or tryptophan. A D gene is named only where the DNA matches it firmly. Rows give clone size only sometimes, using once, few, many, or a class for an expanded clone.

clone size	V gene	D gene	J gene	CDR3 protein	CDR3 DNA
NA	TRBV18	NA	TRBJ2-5	CASSPPEGGETQYF	TGTGCCAGCTCACCGCCAGAGGGAGGAGAGACCCAGTACTTC
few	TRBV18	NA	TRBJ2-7	CASSPQSEGEQYF	TGTGCCAGCTCACCACAATCGGAAGGCGAGCAGTACTTC
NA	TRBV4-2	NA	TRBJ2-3	CASSQERRDTQYF	TGTGCCAGCAGCCAAGAGCGACGGGATACGCAGTATTTT
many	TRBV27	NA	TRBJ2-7	CASSLRTGTYEQYF	TGTGCCAGCAGTTTACGCACAGGAACCTACGAGCAGTACTTC
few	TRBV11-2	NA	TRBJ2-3	CASSPTPTDTQYF	TGTGCCAGCAGCCCAACTCCAACAGATACGCAGTATTTT
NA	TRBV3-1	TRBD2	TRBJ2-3	CASSQPPGLASGRADTQYF	TGTGCCAGCAGCCAACCCCCGGGCCTAGCTAGCGGGAGGGCAGATACGCAGTATTTT
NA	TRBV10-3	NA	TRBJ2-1	CAISESRDSRVFQGYNEQFF	TGTGCCATCAGTGAGTCCAGGGATAGTCGGGTTTTCCAGGGATACAATGAGCAGTTCTTC
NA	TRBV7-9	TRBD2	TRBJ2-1	CASSLPGGAEFPMDEQFF	TGTGCCAGCAGCCTCCCCGGGGGGGCCGAGTTCCCGATGGATGAGCAGTTCTTC
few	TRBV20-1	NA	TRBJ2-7	CSARGPQHYEQYF	TGCAGTGCTAGAGGGCCACAGCACTACGAGCAGTACTTC
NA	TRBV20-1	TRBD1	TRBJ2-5	CSARPVRTGVQETQYF	TGCAGTGCTAGACCTGTCCGTACAGGGGTTCAAGAGACCCAGTACTTC
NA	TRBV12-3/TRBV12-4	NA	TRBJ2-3	CASRLGNTQYF	TGTGCCAGCAGGTTAGGAAATACGCAGTATTTT
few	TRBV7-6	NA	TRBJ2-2	CASSLAGGPDGGELFF	TGTGCCAGCAGCTTAGCGGGGGGGCCGGATGGCGGGGAGCTGTTTTTT
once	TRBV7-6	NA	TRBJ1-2	CASSLGRGGARGYTF	TGTGCCAGCAGCTTAGGCCGCGGGGGGGCAAGGGGCTACACCTTC
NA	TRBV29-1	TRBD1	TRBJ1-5	CSVRDRSLGNQPQHF	TGCAGCGTCCGGGACAGGAGTTTAGGCAATCAGCCCCAGCATTTT
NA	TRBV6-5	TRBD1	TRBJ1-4	CASSYWTGDEKLFF	TGTGCCAGCAGTTACTGGACAGGGGATGAAAAACTGTTTTTT
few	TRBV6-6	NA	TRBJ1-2	CASSYSGDGYTF	TGTGCCAGCAGTTACTCTGGAGATGGCTACACCTTC
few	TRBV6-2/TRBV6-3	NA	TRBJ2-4	CASSSVSSGSNIQYF	TGTGCCAGCAGTTCCGTTTCCAGCGGGTCAAACATTCAGTACTTC
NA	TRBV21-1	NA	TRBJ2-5	CASSLPQGENQETQYF	TGTGCCAGCAGCCTTCCGCAAGGAGAAAACCAAGAGACCCAGTACTTC
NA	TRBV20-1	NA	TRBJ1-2	CSPRQIHNYGYTF	TGCAGTCCTAGACAGATACACAACTATGGCTACACCTTC
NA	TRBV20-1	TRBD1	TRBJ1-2	CSARVPLPGGNYDYTF	TGCAGTGCTAGAGTGCCCCTCCCAGGGGGAAACTATGACTACACCTTC
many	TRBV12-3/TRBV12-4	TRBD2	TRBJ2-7	CASSREGEQYF	TGTGCCAGCAGCCGGGAGGGCGAGCAGTACTTC
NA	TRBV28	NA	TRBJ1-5	CASSLSAQLGQPQHF	TGTGCCAGCAGTTTATCGGCGCAGTTAGGTCAGCCCCAGCATTTT
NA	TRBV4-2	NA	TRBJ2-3	CASSLGTHEGDTQYF	TGTGCCAGCAGCCTCGGGACTCACGAAGGGGATACGCAGTATTTT
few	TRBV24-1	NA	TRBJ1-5	CATSDTKTGASNQPQHF	TGTGCCACCAGTGACACGAAGACCGGGGCTAGCAATCAGCCCCAGCATTTT
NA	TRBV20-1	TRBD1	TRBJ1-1	CSAVTGLGVAEAFF	TGCAGTGCCGTGACAGGGTTAGGGGTAGCTGAAGCTTTCTTT
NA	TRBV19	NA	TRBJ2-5	CASRAAGRGRETQYF	TGTGCCAGCCGAGCAGCGGGGAGGGGGCGAGAGACCCAGTACTTC
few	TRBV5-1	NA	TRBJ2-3	CASSLKTSTDTQYF	TGCGCCAGCAGCCTAAAGACTAGTACAGATACGCAGTATTTT
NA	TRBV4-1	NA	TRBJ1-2	CASSQVPLQGAYTF	TGCGCCAGCAGCCAAGTACCGCTACAGGGAGCTTACACCTTC
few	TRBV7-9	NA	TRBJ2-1	CASSPANPYNEQFF	TGTGCCAGCAGCCCGGCAAATCCCTACAATGAGCAGTTCTTC
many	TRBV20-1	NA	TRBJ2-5	CSARGEAGQAETQYF	TGCAGTGCTAGAGGAGAGGCAGGGCAGGCGGAGACCCAGTACTTC
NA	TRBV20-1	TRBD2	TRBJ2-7	CSARDAREVNEQYF	TGCAGTGCTAGAGATGCCCGGGAGGTCAACGAGCAGTACTTC
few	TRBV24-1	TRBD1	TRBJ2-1	CATSEPGTGSYNEQFF	TGTGCCACCAGTGAACCCGGGACAGGCTCCTACAATGAGCAGTTCTTC
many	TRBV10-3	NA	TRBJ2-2	CAISDPRAGKGTGELFF	TGTGCCATCAGTGACCCACGGGCAGGGAAAGGTACCGGGGAGCTGTTTTTT
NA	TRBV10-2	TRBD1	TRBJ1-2	CASGTLDRGRSNYGYTF	TGCGCCAGCGGAACTTTGGACAGGGGGCGTTCAAACTATGGCTACACCTTC
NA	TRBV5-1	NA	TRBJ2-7	CASSLGKLPNEQYF	TGCGCCAGCAGCTTGGGAAAACTACCCAACGAGCAGTACTTC
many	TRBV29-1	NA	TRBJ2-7	CSVGGNTGYEQYF	TGCAGCGTTGGAGGCAACACTGGCTACGAGCAGTACTTC
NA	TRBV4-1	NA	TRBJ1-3	CASSQDTGNTIYF	TGCGCCAGCAGCCAAGACACTGGAAACACCATATATTTT
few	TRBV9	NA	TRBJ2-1	CASNIDSSYNEQFF	TGTGCCAGCAATATCGACTCCTCCTACAATGAGCAGTTCTTC
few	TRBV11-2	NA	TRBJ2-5	CASSFEVRETQYF	TGTGCCAGCAGCTTTGAGGTCCGGGAGACCCAGTACTTC
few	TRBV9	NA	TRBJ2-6	CASSPEDLSISGANVLTF	TGTGCCAGCAGCCCCGAGGACCTTAGTATCTCTGGGGCCAACGTCCTGACTTTC
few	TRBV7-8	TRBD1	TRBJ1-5	CASSPQAGGGQPQHF	TGTGCCAGCAGCCCTCAGGCAGGGGGCGGTCAGCCCCAGCATTTT